The sequence of this TCR beta chain was determined in a study of human T cells and chemical hapten exposure. As for the study in general: The study traced per-sample TCR yield variation mainly to small differences in pooled library volumes.

Time point specified: patch test 3, about 24 weeks after DPC sensitization. Treatment given: therapeutic diphenylcyclopropenone sensitization with weekly scalp DPC. Using its own MiXCR run on the RACE reads, TCRdb lists one record per CDR3 protein. The data show about 160,000 distinct CDR3 sequences, roughly a quarter seen once. This clonotype showed up just a few times. This CDR3 has 13 amino acids. From germline, CDR1 is MRHNA and CDR2 SNTAGT. Trimming pared 2 bases from V and 1 base from J, leaving 3 bases between. This specimen was whole blood, taken in connection with sensitization to the hapten diphenylcyclopropenone (DPC). This receptor was taken from a woman between 18 and 29 years old with alopecia areata. Some clones in this sample may be carry-over from other donors' samples. The chain carries TRBV6-4 and TRBJ1-5; the D is unclear. CDR3 protein: CASSDGSNQPQHF. The DNA for the CDR3 is TGTGCCAGCAGTGACGGGAGCAATCAGCCCCAGCATTTT.